The 17 T cell receptor beta chains below come from one sample, sequenced in a study of T cell responses to AZD1222 COVID-19 vaccine. The assay was immunoSEQ multiplex PCR, and TCRdb's table has in-frame clones only and misses some. This sample carries roughly 200,000 clones, roughly 92% of them seen once, and the ten largest clones take about 3.5%. The source material was peripheral blood, sampled 28 days after the second AZD1222 dose. The receptors originated from an adult who received the AZD1222 COVID-19 vaccine.

V usage is TRBV19 and J usage is TRBJ1-3; a weak D match, TRBD1 (5 bases). The CDR3 contains 15 residues. Germline V CDR1 and CDR2: LNHDA, SQIVND (reference sequence). Trimming took off 3 bases at V and 2 bases at J, with 11 bases between the two ends. CDR3 coding DNA: TGTGCCAGTAGTATTACGGGGGGAGCTGGAAACACCATATATTTT. It encodes CASSITGGAGNTIYF.

This clone was found once. The CDR3 DNA follows: TGTGCCAGCAGCCCCTCGGGGGGCGGGTCGGAGTCCTACAATGAGCAGTTCTTC. Translation: CASSPSGGGSESYNEQFF. The rearrangement uses TRBV7-2 and TRBJ2-1, with D tentatively TRBD2 (7 bases). V gave up 5 bases and J gave up 1 base, with 21 bases separating them. The CDR3 loop spans 18 amino acids. CDR1 and CDR2 from the germline V gene are SGHTA and FQGNSA.

The chain uses TRBV9 and TRBJ1-4, with 7 bases matching TRBD1. Germline loops: CDR1 SGDLS, CDR2 YYNGEE. The CDR3 is made up of 15 amino acids. The V and J ends lost 3 bases and 2 bases, in that order; junction bases with no gene match: 4. As DNA, the CDR3 is TGTGCCAGCAGCGAAAGGACAGGTACTAATGAAAAACTGTTTTTT. Translating gives CASSERTGTNEKLFF.

V usage is TRBV30 and J usage is TRBJ2-2, with D unclear. CDR1 is GTSNPN and CDR2 is SVGIG in the germline V gene (reference sequence). The CDR3 loop spans 12 amino acids. The ends were cut back, 7 bases at V and 4 bases at J, with 10 bases in the middle. CDR3 residues: CASVPTTGELFF. The CDR3 bases are TGTGCCTCGGTCCCCACCACCGGGGAGCTGTTTTTT. Combining the CDR3 with reference TRBV30 and TRBJ2-2 gives the whole variable domain SQTIHQWPATLVQPVGSPLSLECTVEGTSNPNLYWYRQAAGRGLQLLFYSVGIGQISSEVPQNLSASRPQDRQFILSSKKLLLSDSGFYLCASVPTTGELFFGEGSRLTVL.

The rearrangement uses TRBV29-1 and TRBJ1-1, with D uncertain. The germline CDR1 and CDR2 sequences are SQVTM and ANQGSEA. Trimming left V 2 bases short and J 3 bases short, with 13 bases between. The CDR3 consists of 14 residues. CDR3: CSVELGLADTEAFF. The CDR3 DNA follows: TGCAGCGTTGAACTCGGGCTCGCAGACACTGAAGCTTTCTTT. The whole variable domain, remainder taken from reference TRBV29-1 and TRBJ1-1, is SAVISQKPSRDICQRGTSLTIQCQVDSQVTMMFWYRQQPGQSLTLIATANQGSEATYESGFVIDKFPISRPNLTFSTLTVSNMSPEDSSIYLCSVELGLADTEAFFGQGTRLTVV.

The chain combines TRBV5-4 with TRBJ1-3; 7 bases match TRBD1. The length of the CDR3 is 15 residues. Trimming at V came to 4 bases and at J to 0 bases, leaving 4 bases not matched to a gene. Germline loops: CDR1 SGHNT, CDR2 YYREEE (reference sequence). The CDR3 coding sequence is TGTGCCAGCAGCCAGACAGGGATCTCTGGAAACACCATATATTTT. As protein: CASSQTGISGNTIYF. Looking up the rest from reference TRBV5-4 and TRBJ1-3 gives the full variable domain: ETGVTQSPTHLIKTRGQQVTLRCSSQSGHNTVSWYQQALGQGPQFIFQYYREEENGRGNFPPRFSGLQFPNYSSELNVNALELDDSALYLCASSQTGISGNTIYFGEGSWLTVV.

The chain couples TRBV19 to TRBJ1-5, with D unresolved. The CDR3 is made up of 14 amino acids. V dropped 4 bases and J dropped 4 bases, with 11 bases sitting between them. Germline lookup yields CDR1 LNHDA and CDR2 SQIVND (reference sequence). The CDR3 loop reads CASSSSSGNQPQHF. CDR3 bases: TGTGCCAGTAGTAGTAGCAGTGGGAATCAGCCCCAGCATTTT.

The chain recombines TRBV11-3 with TRBJ2-3, with a weak D call TRBD2 (5 bases). This CDR3 has 16 residues. V was cut by 0 bases and J by 2 bases, with 12 bases left in between. Germline V gives CDR1 SGHNT, CDR2 YENEEA. Here the CDR3 DNA reads TGTGCCAGCAGCTTAGAAGGGAGAATAGACACAGATACGCAGTATTTT. Translation: CASSLEGRIDTDTQYF. Full variable domain (remainder filled in from reference TRBV11-3 and TRBJ2-3): EAGVVQSPRYKIIEKKQPVAFWCNPISGHNTLYWYLQNLGQGPELLIRYENEEAVDDSQLPKDRFSAERLKGVDSTLKIQPAELGDSAVYLCASSLEGRIDTDTQYFGPGTRLTVL.

V is TRBV19 and J is TRBJ2-3; possibly TRBD2 for D (6 bases). The CDR3 covers 15 residues. Germline CDR1 is LNHDA and CDR2 is SQIVND (reference sequence). Trimming removed 1 base at V and 0 bases at J, with 8 bases between. In DNA form, the CDR3 reads TGTGCCAGTAGTATAGTAGCGGCTAGCACAGATACGCAGTATTTT. Amino acids: CASSIVAASTDTQYF.

This sequence joins TRBV10-3 and TRBJ2-1, with a possible D match to TRBD2 (6 bases). V was pared by 3 bases and J by 8 bases, with 17 bases between. CDR1 is ENHRY, CDR2 SYGVKD, per germline. This CDR3 spans 15 amino acids. The CDR3 bases are TGTGCCATCAGTGACCCGGGACTCCTAGGCGATGAGCAGTTCTTC. Its translation is CAISDPGLLGDEQFF.

This clone was detected once. This rearrangement joins TRBV5-1 to TRBJ1-6; D remains ambiguous. CDR3 length equals 16 residues. The germline V gene encodes CDR1 SGHRS and CDR2 YFSETQ. Trimming cost V 4 bases and J 10 bases, with 21 bases left between them. The CDR3 DNA sequence: TGCGCCAGCAGCCCCGGCCGCGAGAACCCGGGGTCACCCCTCCACTTT. Translating it yields CASSPGRENPGSPLHF.

The CDR3 loop is CASSIGPGTFDGYTF. The CDR3 DNA follows: TGTGCCAGTAGTATAGGCCCCGGGACATTCGATGGCTACACCTTC. The rearrangement uses TRBV19 and TRBJ1-2; weak D call: TRBD1 (6 bases). This CDR3 spans 15 amino acids. The V and J ends lost 1 base and 6 bases respectively, with 15 bases between them. Germline CDR1 and CDR2: LNHDA and SQIVND (reference sequence).

This clone was seen only a few times. This chain joins TRBV10-3 and TRBJ2-3; 8 bases agree with TRBD2. Germline loops: CDR1 ENHRY, CDR2 SYGVKD. This CDR3 contains 14 residues. Trimming took 5 bases from V and 6 from J; bases not matched to a gene: 7. This chain's CDR3 is CAISTREGRDTQYF. The DNA for the CDR3 is TGTGCCATCAGTACACGGGAGGGCCGCGATACGCAGTATTTT.

The chain couples TRBV19 to TRBJ1-4, with 7 bases lining up with TRBD1. Trimming took 3 bases from V and 14 from J; bases not matched to a gene: 6. This CDR3 is built from 12 residues. Per germline, CDR1 LNHDA and CDR2 SQIVND (reference sequence). The CDR3 spells CASSMDRFRLFF. The DNA for the CDR3 is TGTGCCAGTAGTATGGACAGGTTCCGTCTGTTTTTT.

The chain has TRBV18 and TRBJ1-4; D remains ambiguous. With 2 bases removed from V and 5 bases from J, the gap between germline ends came to 6 bases. Germline CDR1 and CDR2: KGHSH and LQKENI. This CDR3 comprises 13 residues. The CDR3 DNA reads as TGTGCCAGCTCACCAGGGATCAATGAAAAACTGTTTTTT. It is translated as CASSPGINEKLFF. The full variable domain, completed using reference TRBV18 and TRBJ1-4, is NAGVMQNPRHLVRRRGQEARLRCSPMKGHSHVYWYRQLPEEGLKFMVYLQKENIIDESGMPKERFSAEFPKEGPSILRIQQVVRGDSAAYFCASSPGINEKLFFGSGTQLSVL.

The chain carries TRBV28 and TRBJ1-2; D gene uncertain. V gave up 8 bases and J gave up 7 bases, with 20 bases separating them. This CDR3 is built from 14 residues. The germline V gene has CDR1 MDHEN and CDR2 SYDVKM. The chain's CDR3 is CASAAGDLFGGYTF. CDR3 DNA: TGTGCCAGCGCTGCAGGAGATCTATTCGGTGGCTACACCTTC.

The sample holds one count of this clone. The V and J genes are TRBV5-1 and TRBJ2-2; D perhaps matches TRBD1 (6 bases). Germline V gene sequence: CDR1 SGHRS, CDR2 YFSETQ. Trimming took 0 bases from V and 6 from J, leaving 12 bases between them. The CDR3 sequence is 15 residues long. Here the CDR3 DNA reads TGCGCCAGCAGCTTGGGTACAGGGAGTTCCGGGGAGCTGTTTTTT. This gives the protein CASSLGTGSSGELFF.